The rows below give T cell receptor beta chains drawn from one sample of a study of T cells in Graves' hyperthyroidism and ophthalmopathy. MiXCR, applied by TCRdb to the multiplex PCR reads, yields one record per CDR3 protein. Here the sample spans approximately 370,000 distinct CDR3 sequences, 17% being singletons. The specimen sequenced was blood. The receptors originated from a young woman with Graves' hyperthyroidism that later progressed to Graves' ophthalmopathy. Each CDR3 is given with its conserved first and last residue. The D gene is left open where the match is weak. Size values are once, few and many counts, or a class for expanded clones, and some rows have none.

D: TRBD1; length: 15; J: TRBJ2-7; V: TRBV7-9; size: few; CDR3: CASNRDRGSPYEQYF; DNA: TGTGCCAGCAACCGGGACAGGGGGTCCCCCTACGAGCAGTACTTC
D: NA; length: 11; J: TRBJ2-1; V: TRBV30; size: many; CDR3: CAWSSDNEQFF; DNA: TGTGCCTGGAGCTCCGACAATGAGCAGTTCTTC
D: TRBD1; length: 13; J: TRBJ2-7; V: TRBV20-1; size: many; CDR3: CSARDRGGYEQYF; DNA: TGCAGTGCTAGGGACAGGGGTGGCTACGAGCAGTACTTC
D: TRBD1; length: 15; J: TRBJ1-2; V: TRBV20-1; size: NA; CDR3: CSADGGQGTSYGYTF; DNA: TGCAGTGCTGACGGGGGACAGGGAACGTCCTATGGCTACACCTTC
D: NA; length: 10; J: TRBJ1-3; V: TRBV30; size: many; CDR3: CAWRGNTIYF; DNA: TGTGCCTGGCGTGGAAACACCATATATTTT
D: NA; length: 11; J: TRBJ1-1; V: TRBV19; size: NA; CDR3: CASSIAGGAFF; DNA: TGTGCCAGTAGTATAGCGGGGGGAGCTTTCTTT
D: TRBD2; length: 17; J: TRBJ2-1; V: TRBV10-3; size: few; CDR3: CAIGESWASGSRNEQFF; DNA: TGTGCCATCGGTGAGTCGTGGGCTAGCGGGTCCAGAAATGAGCAGTTCTTC
D: NA; length: 12; J: TRBJ1-5; V: TRBV30; size: many; CDR3: CAWSVWGQPQHF; DNA: TGTGCCTGGAGTGTTTGGGGTCAGCCCCAGCATTTT
D: NA; length: 14; J: TRBJ2-4; V: TRBV28; size: many; CDR3: CASSQRGGRNIQYF; DNA: TGTGCCAGCAGTCAGAGAGGGGGGAGAAACATTCAGTACTTC
D: NA; length: 15; J: TRBJ2-6; V: TRBV4-1; size: NA; CDR3: CASSQAARSSLLLTF; DNA: TGCGCCAGCAGCCAAGCCGCCAGATCTAGTCTCCTCCTGACTTTC
D: TRBD1; length: 17; J: TRBJ1-1; V: TRBV20-1; size: NA; CDR3: CSAPTGEASQMNTEAFF; DNA: TGCAGTGCACCAACAGGGGAGGCCTCGCAAATGAACACTGAAGCTTTCTTT
D: NA; length: 11; J: TRBJ2-1; V: TRBV20-1; size: NA; CDR3: CSARTINEQFF; DNA: TGCAGTGCTAGAACAATTAATGAGCAGTTCTTC
D: TRBD2; length: 15; J: TRBJ2-7; V: TRBV4-1; size: NA; CDR3: CASSLRIAGDGEQYF; DNA: TGCGCCAGCAGCCTCCGAATAGCGGGGGACGGGGAGCAGTACTTC
D: TRBD1; length: 17; J: TRBJ1-4; V: TRBV4-1; size: NA; CDR3: CASSQDRTRGNDEKLFF; DNA: TGCGCCAGCAGCCAAGATAGGACCAGGGGGAACGATGAAAAACTGTTTTTT
D: NA; length: 13; J: TRBJ2-5; V: TRBV5-5; size: few; CDR3: CASSSWTQETQYF; DNA: TGTGCCAGCAGCTCTTGGACACAAGAGACCCAGTACTTC
D: TRBD1; length: 11; J: TRBJ1-1; V: TRBV2; size: many; CDR3: CATGRQGEAFF; DNA: TGTGCCACCGGGCGACAGGGGGAAGCTTTCTTT
D: TRBD2; length: 18; J: TRBJ2-2; V: TRBV28; size: few; CDR3: CASSGGGLAGLSTGELFF; DNA: TGTGCCAGCAGCGGGGGGGGACTAGCGGGACTAAGCACCGGGGAGCTGTTTTTT
D: NA; length: 15; J: TRBJ1-5; V: TRBV27; size: many; CDR3: CASSLVGSGNQPQHF; DNA: TGTGCCAGCAGTTTAGTCGGGTCTGGTAATCAGCCCCAGCATTTT
D: TRBD1; length: 14; J: TRBJ2-7; V: TRBV14; size: many; CDR3: CASSQGLQQGEQYF; DNA: TGTGCCAGCAGCCAAGGACTGCAACAGGGGGAGCAGTACTTC
D: NA; length: 17; J: TRBJ2-6; V: TRBV5-5; size: NA; CDR3: CASSLARWASGANVLTF; DNA: TGTGCCAGCAGCTTGGCCCGGTGGGCTTCTGGGGCCAACGTCCTGACTTTC
D: NA; length: 19; J: TRBJ2-2; V: TRBV4-1; size: NA; CDR3: CASSLLLRPGTTNTGELFF; DNA: TGCGCCAGCAGCCTTCTATTAAGGCCCGGGACAACGAACACCGGGGAGCTGTTTTTT
D: NA; length: 12; J: TRBJ2-7; V: TRBV30; size: NA; CDR3: CAWTGTGHEQYF; DNA: TGTGCCTGGACAGGGACGGGACACGAGCAGTACTTC
D: NA; length: 13; J: TRBJ2-1; V: TRBV6-5; size: many; CDR3: CASSYSKENEQFF; DNA: TGTGCCAGCAGTTACTCGAAAGAAAATGAGCAGTTCTTC
D: TRBD1; length: 15; J: TRBJ1-5; V: TRBV28; size: NA; CDR3: CASTKGDSHIQPQHF; DNA: TGTGCCAGCACCAAGGGGGACAGTCATATACAGCCCCAGCATTTT
D: NA; length: 15; J: TRBJ2-5; V: TRBV6-5; size: many; CDR3: CASSYAPGIGETQYF; DNA: TGTGCCAGCAGTTACGCCCCAGGGATTGGAGAGACCCAGTACTTC
D: TRBD1; length: 15; J: TRBJ2-7; V: TRBV6-1; size: many; CDR3: CASSEQQGPLGEQYF; DNA: TGTGCCAGCAGTGAGCAACAGGGGCCCCTGGGCGAGCAGTACTTC
D: NA; length: 15; J: TRBJ2-3; V: TRBV28; size: many; CDR3: CASSSQGRATDTQYF; DNA: TGTGCCAGCAGTTCTCAGGGGAGAGCCACAGATACGCAGTATTTT
D: NA; length: 11; J: TRBJ1-2; V: TRBV5-6; size: many; CDR3: CASSLVRGYTF; DNA: TGTGCCAGCAGCTTGGTGCGTGGCTACACCTTC
D: TRBD2; length: 16; J: TRBJ2-1; V: TRBV11-2; size: many; CDR3: CASSLDYSGRANEQFF; DNA: TGTGCCAGCAGCTTAGACTATAGCGGGAGGGCCAATGAGCAGTTCTTC
D: NA; length: 15; J: TRBJ2-5; V: TRBV28; size: many; CDR3: CASSGGDRLQETQYF; DNA: TGTGCCAGCAGTGGGGGGGACAGACTCCAGGAGACCCAGTACTTC
D: NA; length: 14; J: TRBJ2-1; V: TRBV20-1; size: NA; CDR3: CSADYLQASNEQFF; DNA: TGCAGTGCTGACTACCTCCAGGCGAGCAATGAGCAGTTCTTC
D: TRBD2; length: 18; J: TRBJ2-3; V: TRBV7-9; size: NA; CDR3: CASSHGTSGYPSTDTQYF; DNA: TGTGCCAGCAGCCACGGGACTAGCGGATACCCTAGCACAGATACGCAGTATTTT
D: TRBD1; length: 14; J: TRBJ2-5; V: TRBV27; size: NA; CDR3: CASSLQGDGKTQYF; DNA: TGTGCCAGCAGTTTGCAGGGGGATGGGAAGACCCAGTACTTC
D: NA; length: 14; J: TRBJ1-1; V: TRBV5-1; size: many; CDR3: CASSLDPGNTEAFF; DNA: TGTGCCAGCAGTTTAGATCCCGGGAACACTGAAGCTTTCTTT
D: TRBD2; length: 20; J: TRBJ2-3; V: TRBV7-8; size: few; CDR3: CASSLKTVIGTTKISDTQYF; DNA: TGTGCCAGCAGCTTAAAAACGGTTATCGGGACTACCAAGATCTCAGATACGCAGTATTTT
D: NA; length: 13; J: TRBJ2-2; V: TRBV28; size: many; CDR3: CASRLGRLGELFF; DNA: TGTGCCAGCAGGCTGGGGCGTCTCGGGGAGCTGTTTTTT
D: TRBD1; length: 13; J: TRBJ2-1; V: TRBV7-6; size: NA; CDR3: CASSDRVGDEQFF; DNA: TGTGCCAGCAGCGACAGGGTCGGGGATGAGCAGTTCTTC
D: TRBD2; length: 13; J: TRBJ2-1; V: TRBV5-1; size: many; CDR3: CASSPGTSNEQFF; DNA: TGCGCCAGCAGCCCGGGGACTAGCAATGAGCAGTTCTTC
D: TRBD2; length: 17; J: TRBJ2-3; V: TRBV6-2/TRBV6-3; size: many; CDR3: CASGIQTSGRKRDTQYF; DNA: TGTGCCAGCGGTATACAGACTAGCGGGAGAAAAAGAGATACGCAGTATTTT
D: NA; length: 13; J: TRBJ2-7; V: TRBV3-1; size: many; CDR3: CASSLDSYYEQYF; DNA: TGTGCCAGCAGCCTCGACTCGTACTACGAGCAGTACTTC
D: TRBD1; length: 12; J: TRBJ1-5; V: TRBV20-1; size: few; CDR3: CSARTGVQPQHF; DNA: TGCAGTGCTAGGACAGGGGTACAGCCCCAGCATTTT
D: TRBD1; length: 17; J: TRBJ2-7; V: TRBV5-1; size: many; CDR3: CASRGPLMGQGSHEQYF; DNA: TGCGCCAGCAGAGGCCCGCTGATGGGACAGGGGTCTCACGAGCAGTACTTC
D: NA; length: 14; J: TRBJ2-3; V: TRBV6-1; size: NA; CDR3: CASSMWGASDTQYF; DNA: TGTGCCAGCAGCATGTGGGGGGCGTCGGATACGCAGTATTTT
D: NA; length: 15; J: TRBJ2-5; V: TRBV2; size: many; CDR3: CASSDIRRLQETQYF; DNA: TGTGCCAGCAGTGATATTAGACGCCTTCAAGAGACCCAGTACTTC
D: NA; length: 14; J: TRBJ1-2; V: TRBV20-1; size: many; CDR3: CSANGANVNYGYTF; DNA: TGCAGTGCCAATGGGGCTAATGTAAACTATGGCTACACCTTC
D: NA; length: 15; J: TRBJ1-1; V: TRBV7-9; size: many; CDR3: CASSPPGTRDTEAFF; DNA: TGTGCCAGCAGCCCCCCCGGGACACGAGACACTGAAGCTTTCTTT
D: NA; length: 16; J: TRBJ1-1; V: TRBV6-5; size: many; CDR3: CASSYSISSTATEAFF; DNA: TGTGCCAGCAGTTACTCAATCTCCTCAACAGCCACTGAAGCTTTCTTT
D: NA; length: 12; J: TRBJ1-1; V: TRBV9; size: many; CDR3: CASSRGSTEAFF; DNA: TGTGCCAGCTCTCGGGGGAGCACTGAAGCTTTCTTT
D: TRBD1; length: 14; J: TRBJ2-3; V: TRBV2; size: many; CDR3: CASSPGGATDTQYF; DNA: TGTGCCAGCTCTCCAGGGGGCGCGACAGATACGCAGTATTTT
D: NA; length: 13; J: TRBJ1-1; V: TRBV3-1; size: many; CDR3: CASSQEGVTEAFF; DNA: TGTGCCAGCAGCCAAGAGGGGGTCACTGAAGCTTTCTTT
D: TRBD2; length: 17; J: TRBJ2-3; V: TRBV20-1; size: many; CDR3: CSAQKPRSGRAADTQYF; DNA: TGCAGTGCTCAAAAACCAAGGAGCGGGAGGGCCGCAGATACGCAGTATTTT